This T cell receptor beta chain was profiled in a study of cytomegalovirus exposure and HLA in healthy donors. General study findings and limits: Presence/absence analyses assumed roughly uniform sequencing depth across donors. A list of 150 or so TCR beta chains associated with cytomegalovirus was given. Most subjects' HLA-A and HLA-B alleles were reportedly predicted from TCR beta sequences.

Only a few counts were recorded for this clone. Its antigen is unknown. This CDR3 is 16 amino acids long. Per the germline V gene, CDR1 is LNHDA and CDR2 is SQIVND (reference sequence). V lost 5 bases and J 1 base, leaving 16 bases between the germline ends. A multiplex PCR was run with 60 Vbeta primers and 13 Jbeta primers. Data came from immunoSEQ multiplex PCR; TCRdb stores just in-frame clones and leaves some out. The data hold 120,000 or so clones, with about three quarters observed a single time. Donors in the study were healthy people who gave bone marrow. This clonotype was sampled from a human donor in good health. Sample: PBMCs. The chain employs TRBV19 and TRBJ2-3, with a weak D call TRBD2 (7 bases). The CDR3 reads CASSPRTRGGTDTQYF. CDR3 nucleotides: TGTGCCAGTAGTCCCAGGACTAGGGGGGGCACAGATACGCAGTATTTT.